This T cell receptor (beta chain) stems from a study of CD8 T cells in ankylosing spondylitis. Study results and caveats: Reportedly, significant enrichment of disease-linked clones occurred in matched ankylosing spondylitis synovial fluid.

CDR3 size: 15 residues. The germline V gene encodes CDR1 LNHNV and CDR2 YYDKDF (reference sequence). Between the trimmed V and J ends, which lost 3 bases and 2 bases, there was a span of 13 bases. This clonotype appeared a few times. Its antigen is not identified. Via MiXCR, TCRdb re-called the 5' RACE reads, giving one row per CDR3 protein. The sample lists about 120,000 distinct CDR3 sequences, roughly an eighth occurring once. The chain combines TRBV15 with TRBJ2-5; D may be TRBD1 or TRBD2 (5 bases each). This TCR was recovered from a female donor with ankylosing spondylitis or in good health (not recorded which). The sequenced sample was blood, either unsorted or a sorted T cell fraction (not recorded which). The CDR3 loop reads CATSSPGQLQETQYF. CDR3 DNA: TGTGCCACCAGCAGCCCGGGGCAACTTCAAGAGACCCAGTACTTC. Looking up the rest from reference TRBV15 and TRBJ2-5 gives the full variable domain: DAMVIQNPRYQVTQFGKPVTLSCSQTLNHNVMYWYQQKSSQAPKLLFHYYDKDFNNEADTPDNFQSRRPNTSFCFLDIRSPGLGDTAMYLCATSSPGQLQETQYFGPGTRLLVL.